Listed below are T cell receptor beta chains from one sample, sequenced in a study of T-cell reconstitution after alpha-beta-depleted transplantation in children. TCRdb independently ran MiXCR on the PCR reads; one entry per CDR3 protein. Of hundreds of thousands of distinct CDR3 sequences listed, under 15% are singletons. The sample in question was PBMCs from the stem cell graft donor, obtained from the stem cell graft. The receptor set was obtained from a human donor who donated a stem cell graft to a child with combined immunodeficiency. CDR3s include the opening cysteine and the closing phenylalanine or tryptophan. D genes are given only for firm matches. Only some rows state a clone size, as once, few, many or a class for expanded clones.

len	v_gene	d_gene	j_gene	abundance	CDR3nt	CDR3aa
17	TRBV12-3/TRBV12-4	TRBD2	TRBJ2-3	many	TGTGCCAGCAGCCTAGAGACTAGCGGGAGTAGCACAGATACGCAGTATTTT	CASSLETSGSSTDTQYF
15	TRBV6-1	NA	TRBJ2-7	NA	TGTGCCAGCAGTGAGGAGGGGGGGGGATCGTACGAGCAGTACTTC	CASSEEGGGSYEQYF
13	TRBV6-5	NA	TRBJ2-7	many	TGTGCCAGCAGTTACCCAGGGGCCTACGAGCAGTACTTC	CASSYPGAYEQYF
16	TRBV5-4	TRBD2	TRBJ2-3	NA	TGTGCCAGCAGCTGGGAGACTAGCGGGAGGCCAGATACGCAGTATTTT	CASSWETSGRPDTQYF
16	TRBV7-9	NA	TRBJ2-7	few	TGTGCCAGCAGCCCGTGGCCCGGGGTAGAGGTCTACGAGCAGTACTTC	CASSPWPGVEVYEQYF
14	TRBV24-1	NA	TRBJ1-5	NA	TGTGCCACCAGTGACGTTGGGAGCAATCAGCCCCAGCATTTT	CATSDVGSNQPQHF
21	TRBV11-1	TRBD2	TRBJ2-1	NA	TGTGCCAGCAGCTTCCCTTCCGGGACCGGAGTAGCGGGAGTGAGTTACAATGAGCAGTTCTTC	CASSFPSGTGVAGVSYNEQFF
14	TRBV29-1	TRBD2	TRBJ2-1	NA	TGCAGCGTTGATTCTAGCGGGGCTTACAATGAGCAGTTCTTC	CSVDSSGAYNEQFF
15	TRBV5-1	NA	TRBJ2-5	few	TGCGCCAGCAGCTCCACCTTGGGAATTCAAGAGACCCAGTACTTC	CASSSTLGIQETQYF
13	TRBV7-9	NA	TRBJ2-2	few	TGTGCCAGCAGTCCGGTGTCTCCGGGGGAGCTGTTTTTT	CASSPVSPGELFF
14	TRBV7-9	TRBD1	TRBJ2-1	many	TGTGCCAGCAGCTCTCTCGACAGGGACAATGAGCAGTTCTTC	CASSSLDRDNEQFF
16	TRBV27	TRBD2	TRBJ2-1	few	TGTGCCAGCAGTTTGTTGACTAGCGGGAGGGCCAATGAGCAGTTCTTC	CASSLLTSGRANEQFF
15	TRBV5-4	TRBD2	TRBJ2-1	NA	TGTGCCAGCAGCTTGGAGACTAGCTTCCACAATGAGCAGTTCTTC	CASSLETSFHNEQFF
15	TRBV6-2/TRBV6-3	NA	TRBJ2-7	many	TGTGCCAGCAGCGCTCCGGGACTGTACCTCTACGAGCAGTACTTC	CASSAPGLYLYEQYF
16	TRBV7-2	NA	TRBJ1-1	few	TGTGCCAGCAGCTCCCCTTTGACCGGGATGAACACTGAAGCTTTCTTT	CASSSPLTGMNTEAFF
14	TRBV5-6	TRBD1	TRBJ2-5	NA	TGTGCCAGCAGTCATGGACAGGGGTGGGAGACCCAGTACTTC	CASSHGQGWETQYF
15	TRBV5-1	NA	TRBJ2-7	NA	TGCGCCAGCGCCCCAGCGCCTAGGAGCTCCTACGAGCAGTACTTC	CASAPAPRSSYEQYF
15	TRBV7-2	TRBD2	TRBJ2-1	many	TGTGCCAGCAGCAGGGCGGGGACTAGTTTAGACGAGCAGTTCTTC	CASSRAGTSLDEQFF
17	TRBV6-2/TRBV6-3	TRBD2	TRBJ2-1	NA	TGTGCCAGCAGTCAAAATCCTAGCGGAAGCTCCTACAATGAGCAGTTCTTC	CASSQNPSGSSYNEQFF
14	TRBV7-9	NA	TRBJ2-3	few	TGTGCCAGCAGGGCAGCGGGTGGTACAGATACGCAGTATTTT	CASRAAGGTDTQYF
15	TRBV5-1	NA	TRBJ2-1	NA	TGCGCCAGCAGCTTGGCCAGGGCCTCCTACAATGAGCAGTTCTTC	CASSLARASYNEQFF
17	TRBV5-6	NA	TRBJ1-1	NA	TGTGCCAGCAGCTTGGCCAGTCGGGGGGCGCGGAACACTGAAGCTTTCTTT	CASSLASRGARNTEAFF
14	TRBV6-1	NA	TRBJ2-4	few	TGTGCCAGCAGTGACCGAATAGCCAAAAACATTCAGTACTTC	CASSDRIAKNIQYF
12	TRBV6-6	NA	TRBJ1-4	few	TGTGCCAGCAGCAACGGGAATGAAAAACTGTTTTTT	CASSNGNEKLFF
15	TRBV11-2	NA	TRBJ2-3	few	TGTGCCAGCAGCTTGGTCCGGGCCCGCACAGATACGCAGTATTTT	CASSLVRARTDTQYF
15	TRBV12-3/TRBV12-4	NA	TRBJ2-1	many	TGTGCCAGCAGTTTAGTGGGGGGCGCACGCTATGAGCAGTTCTTC	CASSLVGGARYEQFF
14	TRBV5-1	TRBD1	TRBJ1-1	few	TGCGCCAGCAGCTCGGGACAGATAGACACTGAAGCTTTCTTT	CASSSGQIDTEAFF
14	TRBV19	TRBD1	TRBJ2-7	many	TGTGCCAGTAGTATAGGCGGACAGGGCTACGAGCAGTACTTC	CASSIGGQGYEQYF
17	TRBV11-2	NA	TRBJ2-1	NA	TGTGCCAGCAGCTTAGATCGACAGATATCCTCCTACAATGAGCAGTTCTTC	CASSLDRQISSYNEQFF
13	TRBV7-6	NA	TRBJ2-7	NA	TGTGCCAGCAGCTCCGGCTCGTCTGGGGGGCAGTACTTC	CASSSGSSGGQYF
15	TRBV5-1	TRBD2	TRBJ2-7	NA	TGCGCCAGCAGCTTGGTGGCTAGCGGAGACTACGAGCAGTACTTC	CASSLVASGDYEQYF
12	TRBV20-1	NA	TRBJ2-7	many	TGCAGTGTCCAGGGGGGGGTGTACGAGCAGTACTTC	CSVQGGVYEQYF
17	TRBV7-2	TRBD2	TRBJ2-1	few	TGTGCCAGCAGCTTAACAGCGGGGGGGCCGTTGGTCAATGAGCAGTTCTTC	CASSLTAGGPLVNEQFF
13	TRBV7-6	NA	TRBJ2-1	NA	TGTGCCAGCAGCTTAGACGGACCCAATGAGCAGTTCTTC	CASSLDGPNEQFF
14	TRBV27	NA	TRBJ2-1	few	TGTGCCAGCAAGCGCTTTGAAGCCTACAATGAGCAGTTCTTC	CASKRFEAYNEQFF
17	TRBV6-5	TRBD1	TRBJ1-5	NA	TGTGCCAGCAGTTACCTTCTCCGGGACAGGGTACTTCAGCCCCAGCATTTT	CASSYLLRDRVLQPQHF
13	TRBV7-6	TRBD1	TRBJ2-3	few	TGTGCCAGCAGCCTTCCAGGGGGCAACACGCAGTATTTT	CASSLPGGNTQYF
16	TRBV11-2	NA	TRBJ1-2	many	TGTGCCAGCAGCTTAGGATCGGGGGGATTCGTTCCTGGCTACACCTTC	CASSLGSGGFVPGYTF
17	TRBV4-3	TRBD1	TRBJ1-2	NA	TGCGCCAGCAGCCAGGCTCCGGGACAGGATTCCTACTATGGCTACACCTTC	CASSQAPGQDSYYGYTF
15	TRBV19	NA	TRBJ1-5	NA	TGTGCCAGTAGCGGTACATGGACTAGCAATCAGCCCCAGCATTTT	CASSGTWTSNQPQHF
14	TRBV4-3	NA	TRBJ2-2	NA	TGCGCCAGCAGCCCGGCTTGGAACACCGGGGAGCTGTTTTTT	CASSPAWNTGELFF
14	TRBV5-1	TRBD1	TRBJ1-1	NA	TGCGCCAGCAGCGAGGGCCCAGGGGGGACTGAAGCTTTCTTT	CASSEGPGGTEAFF
13	TRBV19	NA	TRBJ2-5	NA	TGTGCCAGTAGTAGGGAAATCCAAGAGACCCAGTACTTC	CASSREIQETQYF
16	TRBV7-9	NA	TRBJ2-7	few	TGTGCCAGCAGCGGGGGAGACGGGGCGGGCGTGGACGAGCAGTACTTC	CASSGGDGAGVDEQYF
20	TRBV11-2	TRBD2	TRBJ2-1	NA	TGTGCCAGCAGCTTGGGTGGAGAGCTAGCGGGAGGGCTAAGGAACAATGAGCAGTTCTTC	CASSLGGELAGGLRNNEQFF
16	TRBV19	TRBD1	TRBJ2-4	NA	TGTGCCAGTATCGATAGACAGGGGGGAGCCAAAAACATTCAGTACTTC	CASIDRQGGAKNIQYF
14	TRBV10-3	NA	TRBJ2-7	many	TGTGCCATCAGTGTTGACTTCCCTGGGGTCGAGCAGTACTTC	CAISVDFPGVEQYF
19	TRBV5-1	TRBD2	TRBJ2-3	NA	TGCGCCAGCAGCTTGAGCGTCTCACTAGCGGGGTTTAGCACAGATACGCAGTATTTT	CASSLSVSLAGFSTDTQYF
13	TRBV29-1	TRBD2	TRBJ2-5	NA	TGCAGCGTTGGACTAGCGGGAGAAGAGACCCAGTACTTC	CSVGLAGEETQYF
18	TRBV25-1	TRBD2	TRBJ2-7	few	TGTGCCAGCAGTCCTGCCGGGACTAGCGGGAGGTTGGCCTACGAGCAGTACTTC	CASSPAGTSGRLAYEQYF
19	TRBV5-1	TRBD1	TRBJ2-3	NA	TGCGCCAGCAGCTTGGAGTCGTTGTTCGGGACAGGGCTTGCAGATACGCAGTATTTT	CASSLESLFGTGLADTQYF
14	TRBV7-2	NA	TRBJ2-1	many	TGTGCCAGCAGCTTTAGATTCGGTGAACTTGAGCAGTTCTTC	CASSFRFGELEQFF
17	TRBV11-1	NA	TRBJ2-1	few	TGTGCCAGCAGCTCAGTCGAGTATCCGGTCTCCTACAATGAGCAGTTCTTC	CASSSVEYPVSYNEQFF